Listed here are 21 T cell receptor beta chains from one sample, sequenced in a study of OX40 agonist ivuxolimab in advanced cancers. The assay was immunoSEQ multiplex PCR, and TCRdb's table has in-frame clones only and misses some. The data hold some 50,000 clones, with around 88% observed a single time. Sequences were derived from CD4+ or CD8+ T cells sorted from blood, sampled in a trial of the OX40 agonist ivuxolimab. These receptors came from an adult with an advanced solid tumor such as melanoma, head and neck, liver or kidney cancer.

The chain has TRBV10-2 and TRBJ2-7; TRBD1 matches 9 bases. The germline V gene has CDR1 WSHSY and CDR2 SAAADI. The CDR3 consists of 13 residues. V dropped 7 bases and J dropped 2; count of bases not matched to a gene: 3. CDR3 sequence reads: CASIGTGPYEQYF. The CDR3 DNA sequence: TGCGCCAGCATAGGGACAGGGCCCTACGAGCAGTACTTC.

CDR3 residues: CASGTGALTEAFF. CDR3 nucleotides: TGTGCCAGCGGGACAGGGGCCCTCACTGAAGCTTTCTTT. The rearrangement links TRBV28 to TRBJ1-1, with 10 bases aligning to TRBD1. Looked up from germline, CDR1 is MDHEN and CDR2 is SYDVKM. The CDR3 length is 13 residues. The trim removed 8 bases at V and 4 bases at J, leaving 4 bases unmatched.

The chain combines TRBV11-2 with TRBJ1-5, with TRBD1 as a possible D gene (6 bases). Trimming stripped 5 bases from V and 7 bases from J, with 15 bases between. Per germline, CDR1 SGHAT and CDR2 FQNNGV. The CDR3 length is 14 residues. The CDR3 loop is CASSATGRDQPQHF. DNA for the CDR3: TGTGCCAGCAGCGCGACAGGTCGGGACCAGCCCCAGCATTTT.

This clone was seen once. The rearrangement uses TRBV10-3 and TRBJ2-2; 8 positions match TRBD1. This CDR3 spans 14 amino acids. The ends lost 6 bases at V and 6 bases at J; junction bases unmatched: 6. Germline-derived CDR1 and CDR2 are ENHRY and SYGVKD. The CDR3 coding sequence is TGTGCCATCAGGGTACAGGGGGTGGCCGGGGAGCTGTTTTTT. It specifies CAIRVQGVAGELFF.

In DNA form, the CDR3 reads TGCAGCGTCACCCCGGGCACTGGCTCCTACGAGCAGTACTTC. This gives the protein CSVTPGTGSYEQYF. The rearrangement joins TRBV29-1 to TRBJ2-7; D unresolved. The V end was cut by 6 bases, the J end by 0 bases, with 15 bases between. The germline gives CDR1 SQVTM, CDR2 ANQGSEA. CDR3 length: 14 residues.

This chain joins TRBV19 and TRBJ2-3; 12 nucleotides align to TRBD1. The trim removed 5 bases at V and 0 bases at J, leaving 9 bases unmatched. The germline CDR1 and CDR2 sequences are LNHDA and SQIVND (reference sequence). This CDR3 has 18 residues. In nucleotides, the CDR3 is TGTGCCAGTAGTGGGGACAGGGGGCCCCCGATAAGCACAGATACGCAGTATTTT. This translates into CASSGDRGPPISTDTQYF.

The V and J genes are TRBV7-3 and TRBJ2-3; D might be TRBD2 (5 bases). The ends were cut back, 5 bases at V and 2 bases at J, with 17 bases in the middle. This CDR3 region has 16 residues. Germline lookup yields CDR1 SGHTA and CDR2 FQGTGA. The CDR3 region has the DNA TGTGCCAGCAGCCCCATGCCTAGCTCATACACAGATACGCAGTATTTT. Translating it yields CASSPMPSSYTDTQYF.

J is TRBJ2-7 and V is TRBV18, with TRBD2 matching 8 bases. V lost 5 bases to trimming and J lost 4 bases; unmatched junction nucleotides: 7. Germline CDR1 is KGHSH and CDR2 is LQKENI. The CDR3 is made up of 14 amino acids. The CDR3 coding sequence is TGTGCCAGCTCATCAAGCGGGGGCTTATACGAGCAGTACTTC. It specifies CASSSSGGLYEQYF.

This chain connects TRBV4-1 to TRBJ2-1; 10 positions agree with TRBD2. J lost 10 bases, V lost 5 bases, and 14 bases had no gene match. The CDR3 is 16 amino acids. In germline, CDR1 is MGHRA, CDR2 YSYEKL. CDR3 coding DNA: TGCGCCAGCAGCGACGGGGAAGGGCTAGCGGGGGTGGAGCAGTTCTTC. Protein: CASSDGEGLAGVEQFF.

V gene TRBV11-2 combines with J gene TRBJ2-5; D possibly uses TRBD1 or TRBD2 (5 bases each). The V gene lost 4 bases and the J gene lost 9 bases, with 12 bases spanning the gap. Germline CDR1 and CDR2: SGHAT and FQNNGV. CDR3 length: 12 residues. CDR3 region: CASSSVGDAQYF. The CDR3 nucleotides are TGTGCCAGCAGCTCTGTTGGGGACGCCCAGTACTTC.

The chain is built from TRBV27 and TRBJ2-7; TRBD1 matches 7 bases. Germline V gives CDR1 MNHEY, CDR2 SMNVEV (reference sequence). V shed 6 bases, J shed 3 bases, and the junction held 8 bases outside the gene matches. This CDR3 comprises 14 residues. The CDR3 nucleotides are TGTGCCAGCAGGTCCAGGGGGTTCGTCTACGAGCAGTACTTC. As protein: CASRSRGFVYEQYF.

V usage is TRBV6-5 and J usage is TRBJ1-6; D remains unclear. The V and J ends lost 2 bases and 7 bases respectively, with 6 bases between them. Germline V gene sequence: CDR1 MNHEY, CDR2 SVGAGI. The CDR3 sequence is 13 residues long. In DNA form, the CDR3 reads TGTGCCAGCAGTTACAGTCCGAATTCACCCCTCCACTTT. This sequence encodes CASSYSPNSPLHF.

V gene TRBV7-2 combines with J gene TRBJ2-7; TRBD2 agrees at 10 bases. The CDR3 length is 14 residues. V lost 4 bases and J lost 4; bases outside the gene matches: 4. Germline CDR1 and CDR2: SGHTA and FQGNSA. The CDR3 is CASSSGLAVYEQYF. The DNA of the CDR3 is TGTGCCAGCAGCTCAGGACTAGCGGTATACGAGCAGTACTTC.

The genes are TRBV27 and TRBJ2-3; 8 nucleotides align to TRBD2. Losses at the gene ends were 5 bases for V and 0 bases for J; bases not matched to a gene: 10. The CDR3 runs 17 residues. Germline V gene data show CDR1 as MNHEY and CDR2 as SMNVEV (reference sequence). This CDR3 reads CASSLLAGSLSTDTQYF. The DNA for the CDR3 is TGTGCCAGCAGTCTCTTAGCGGGATCTCTGAGCACAGATACGCAGTATTTT.

V is TRBV4-1 and J is TRBJ1-1; unclear D gene. V lost 4 bases, J lost 1 base, and 7 bases lay in between. Germline CDR1 and CDR2: MGHRA and YSYEKL. The CDR3 has 13 residues. The CDR3, as DNA: TGCGCCAGCAGCCGCGGGCCGAACACTGAAGCTTTCTTT. Its protein product is CASSRGPNTEAFF.

The count of this clone is one. This rearrangement joins TRBV2 to TRBJ1-6; D unclear. Trimming removed 2 bases from V and 3 bases from J, with 11 bases in between. Germline CDR1 reads SNHLY; CDR2 reads FYNNEI. This CDR3 region has 16 residues. The CDR3 is CASSEFGDYYNSPLHF. In nucleotides, the CDR3 is TGTGCCAGCAGTGAATTTGGGGATTACTATAATTCACCCCTCCACTTT.

This chain connects TRBV19 to TRBJ1-1; 8 bases map to TRBD1. V lost 7 bases, J lost 6 bases, and 7 bases stayed unmatched. This CDR3 comprises 13 residues. Germline values: CDR1 LNHDA, CDR2 SQIVND (reference sequence). In DNA, the CDR3 is TGTGCCAGTACCACAGGGGGGGGGCCTGAAGCTTTCTTT. It specifies CASTTGGGPEAFF. The whole variable domain, remainder taken from reference TRBV19 and TRBJ1-1, is DGGITQSPKYLFRKEGQNVTLSCEQNLNHDAMYWYRQDPGQGLRLIYYSQIVNDFQKGDIAEGYSVSREKKESFPLTVTSAQKNPTAFYLCASTTGGGPEAFFGQGTRLTVV.

V and J are TRBV2 and TRBJ2-3, with D maybe TRBD1 (6 bases). The germline V and J ends were trimmed by 11 bases and 3 bases, with 18 bases remaining between them. The CDR3 has 14 amino acids. Germline values: CDR1 SNHLY, CDR2 FYNNEI. CDR3 DNA sequence: TGTGCCTCCCCTGGGGGCAACCAAACAGATACGCAGTATTTT. Translated: CASPGGNQTDTQYF.

This chain uses TRBV7-9 with TRBJ2-5; 10 nucleotides match TRBD2. The V gene end was trimmed by 5 bases and the J gene end by 1 base; junction bases not matched to a gene: 10. The CDR3 length is 17 residues. Germline loops: CDR1 SEHNR, CDR2 FQNEAQ (reference sequence). The CDR3 coding sequence is TGTGCCAGCAGCCAGAGGCTCCCTAGCGGGAGCCAAGAGACCCAGTACTTC. Its translation: CASSQRLPSGSQETQYF.

This chain connects TRBV30 to TRBJ2-3; no clear D gene. The CDR3 runs to 13 residues. Germline V gene lookup returns CDR1 GTSNPN and CDR2 SVGIG (reference sequence). Trimming removed 3 bases from V and 3 bases from J, with 10 bases in between. CDR3 bases: TGTGCCTGGAGCCTAAGAGATACAGATACGCAGTATTTT. Translation: CAWSLRDTDTQYF.

This clone was seen only once. This chain links TRBV7-9 with TRBJ2-3; D gene unclear. Trimming took 3 bases from V and 2 from J, leaving 9 bases between them. Germline-derived CDR1 and CDR2 are SEHNR and FQNEAQ (reference sequence). This CDR3 is built from 14 residues. The CDR3 sequence: CASSFVSTTDTQYF. Written as DNA, the CDR3 is TGTGCCAGCAGCTTCGTTTCTACCACAGATACGCAGTATTTT.